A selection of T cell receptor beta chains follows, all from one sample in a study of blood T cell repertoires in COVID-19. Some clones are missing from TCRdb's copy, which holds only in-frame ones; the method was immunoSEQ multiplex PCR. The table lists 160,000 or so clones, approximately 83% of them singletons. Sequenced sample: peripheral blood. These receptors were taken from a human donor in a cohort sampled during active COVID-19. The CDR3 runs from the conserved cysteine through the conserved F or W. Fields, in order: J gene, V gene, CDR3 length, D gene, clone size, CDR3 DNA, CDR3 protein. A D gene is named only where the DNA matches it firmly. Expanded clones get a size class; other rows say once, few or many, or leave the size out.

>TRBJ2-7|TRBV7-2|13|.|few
TGTGCCAGCAGCTTTGGGCAGGGCTACGAGCAGTACTTC
CASSFGQGYEQYF
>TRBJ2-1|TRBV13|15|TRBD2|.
TGTGCCAGCAGCTTTAGGCTAGCGGGCTACAATGAGCAGTTCTTC
CASSFRLAGYNEQFF
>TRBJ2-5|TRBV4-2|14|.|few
TGTGCCAGCAGCCACGGACTGTTTGGAGAGACCCAGTACTTC
CASSHGLFGETQYF
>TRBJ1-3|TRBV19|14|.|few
TGTGCCAGTCGACCCGGGGGGTCTGGAAACACCATATATTTT
CASRPGGSGNTIYF
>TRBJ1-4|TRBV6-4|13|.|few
TGTGCCAGCAGTGAGCAGGAGGGCGAAAAACTGTTTTTT
CASSEQEGEKLFF
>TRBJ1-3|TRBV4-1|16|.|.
TGCGCCAGCAGCCAAGAGCCAGGGATCTCTGGAAACACCATATATTTT
CASSQEPGISGNTIYF
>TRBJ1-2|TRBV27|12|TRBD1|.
TGTGCCAGCAGTCATGGGACAGATGGCTACACCTTC
CASSHGTDGYTF
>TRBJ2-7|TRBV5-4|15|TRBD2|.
TGTGCCAGCAGCCCACCAGCGGGAGGGCCTGGCGAGCAGTACTTC
CASSPPAGGPGEQYF
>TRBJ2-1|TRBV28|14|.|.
TGTGCCAGCAGCTCTAGGACAGTCCGTAATGAGCAGTTCTTC
CASSSRTVRNEQFF
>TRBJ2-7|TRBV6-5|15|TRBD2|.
TGTGCCACCCATCGACTAGCGGGGGGGCCCCACGAGCAGTACTTC
CATHRLAGGPHEQYF
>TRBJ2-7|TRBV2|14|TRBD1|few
TGTGCCAGCAGTCCCGGGCAGGGGGCAGGCGAGCAGTACTTC
CASSPGQGAGEQYF
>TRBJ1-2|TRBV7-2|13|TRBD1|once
TGTGCCAGCAGCTACGACAGGGTTCCTGGCTACACCTTC
CASSYDRVPGYTF
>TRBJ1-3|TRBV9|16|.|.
TGTGCCAGCAGCGAACGGGGGGGCGCCTCTGGAAACACCATATATTTT
CASSERGGASGNTIYF
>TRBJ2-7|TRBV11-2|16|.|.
TGTGCCAGCAGCTTATTGGTTTCCATGGGCGCCTACGAGCAGTACTTC
CASSLLVSMGAYEQYF
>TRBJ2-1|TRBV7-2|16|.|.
TGTGCCAGCAGCTTCGGCGGGTCCAGCTCCTACAATGAGCAGTTCTTC
CASSFGGSSSYNEQFF
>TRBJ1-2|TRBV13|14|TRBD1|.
TGTGCCAGCAGCTTAGGAGGGGGCGCATTGGGCTACACCTTC
CASSLGGGALGYTF
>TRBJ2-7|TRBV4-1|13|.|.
TGCGCCAGCAGCCAGGCGGGGCTCTACGAGCAGTACTTC
CASSQAGLYEQYF
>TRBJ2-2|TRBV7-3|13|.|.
TGTGCCAGCAGACCAACTAGGGCCGGGGAGCTGTTTTTT
CASRPTRAGELFF
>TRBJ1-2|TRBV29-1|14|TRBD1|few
TGCAGCACTCCCGGGACAGGGCCTCACTATGGCTACACCTTC
CSTPGTGPHYGYTF
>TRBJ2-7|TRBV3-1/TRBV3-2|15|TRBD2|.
TGTGCCAGCAGCCAAGTAGCGGGAGGGATCTACGAGCAGTACTTC
CASSQVAGGIYEQYF
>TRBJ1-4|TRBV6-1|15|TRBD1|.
TGTGCCAGCAGTGAAGTGACAGGGGCAGGGGAAAAACTGTTTTTT
CASSEVTGAGEKLFF
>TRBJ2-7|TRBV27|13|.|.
TGTGCCAGCAGTTTAGGATTCTGGGACAAGCTGTACTTC
CASSLGFWDKLYF
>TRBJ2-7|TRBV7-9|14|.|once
TGTGCCAGCAGCTTAGAACCAGGGAGGTACGAGCAGTACTTC
CASSLEPGRYEQYF
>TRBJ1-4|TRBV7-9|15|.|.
TGTGCCAGCAGCCCCCCGGGGTTTTCTAATGAAAAACTGTTTTTT
CASSPPGFSNEKLFF
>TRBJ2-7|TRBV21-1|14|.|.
TGTGCCAGCAGCAATCCGGGACACCCCTACGAGCAGTACTTC
CASSNPGHPYEQYF
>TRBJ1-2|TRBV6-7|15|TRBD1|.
TGTGCCAGCAGTTACTTAGCACAGGGGGACTATGGCTACACCTTC
CASSYLAQGDYGYTF
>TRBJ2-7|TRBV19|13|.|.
TGTGCCAGTAGTCCCGGTCTTAATTACGAGCAGTACTTC
CASSPGLNYEQYF
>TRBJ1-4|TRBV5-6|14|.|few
TGTGCCAGCAGCCCGAGGGCTGATTCTGAAAAACTGTTTTTT
CASSPRADSEKLFF
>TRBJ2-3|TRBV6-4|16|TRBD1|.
TGTGCCAGCAGTGACGGACAGGGTTTCGGCACAGATACGCAGTATTTT
CASSDGQGFGTDTQYF
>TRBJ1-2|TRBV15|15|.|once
TGTGCCACCAGCAGAGATAGTCGGGTTGACTATGGCTACACCTTC
CATSRDSRVDYGYTF
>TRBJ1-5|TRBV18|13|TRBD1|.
TGTGCCAGCTCACCGGGACAGGATCAGCCCCAGCATTTT
CASSPGQDQPQHF
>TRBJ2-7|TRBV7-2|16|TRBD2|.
TGTGCCAGCAGCGCCCTGGGGGGGACTAGCAACTACGAGCAGTACTTC
CASSALGGTSNYEQYF
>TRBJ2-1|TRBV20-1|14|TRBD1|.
TGCAGTGCTAGTGGCGGGACAGGTTACAATGAGCAGTTCTTC
CSASGGTGYNEQFF
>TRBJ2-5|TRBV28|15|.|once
TGTGCCAGCAGTTTACCCCGACAAACTCAAGAGACCCAGTACTTC
CASSLPRQTQETQYF
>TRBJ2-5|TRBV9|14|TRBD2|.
TGTGCCAGCAGCGTGGGACTAGCACAAGAGACCCAGTACTTC
CASSVGLAQETQYF
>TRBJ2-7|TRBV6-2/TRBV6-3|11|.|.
TGTGCCAGCAGTTACTTATACGAGCAGTACTTC
CASSYLYEQYF
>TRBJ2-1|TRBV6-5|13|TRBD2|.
TGTGCCAGCATTCCAGCGGGGGACAATGAGCAGTTCTTC
CASIPAGDNEQFF